This T cell receptor beta chain was profiled in a study of blood T cell repertoires in COVID-19. CDR1 is SGHNT and CDR2 is YYREEE in the germline V gene (reference sequence). The CDR3 spans 16 residues. The trim removed 7 bases at V and 0 bases at J, leaving 11 bases unmatched. Generated by immunoSEQ multiplex PCR, the TCRdb table keeps only in-frame clones and is missing some. The sample shows roughly 200,000 clones, almost 85% of them seen only once. The V and J genes are TRBV5-4 and TRBJ1-1; 8 nucleotides line up with TRBD1. This clonotype originated in a woman aged 65 to 85 with active or convalescent COVID-19. Sequencing was done on a sample of peripheral blood. The CDR3 loop reads CASSQGGTAVNTEAFF. DNA of the CDR3: TGTGCCAGCTCACAGGGGGGTACCGCCGTGAACACTGAAGCTTTCTTT.